Below, one TCR beta chain is given with its context. No antigen is known for it. This CDR3 contains 14 residues. Germline CDR1 and CDR2: LGHNA and YNFKEQ. V lost 1 base and J 8 bases, leaving 12 bases between the germline ends. This sample was included in a study of cytomegalovirus exposure and HLA in healthy donors. Overall study: Earlier findings included some 100 million unique TCR beta sequences obtained from about 180 million T cells. The early release's HLA-typed donors yielded roughly 85 million unique TCRs.

Study-wide points: Immune exposure information comprised only CMV serostatus.

Vbeta (60) and Jbeta (13) primers were used in the PCR. Authors' processing steps: A later analysis tallied 80 million or so unique TCR beta chains, roughly 11 million of them shared. Here immunoSEQ multiplex PCR was the method, and the copy in TCRdb shows in-frame clones only, minus some. Clone size and V and J calls were adopted from that table, with D and trimming inferred from the DNA. Here the sample spans approximately 180,000 clones, about 80% being singletons. This clonotype was sampled from a man aged 18 to 30 in good health and CMV-seronegative. J is TRBJ2-1 and V is TRBV4-2; perhaps TRBD1 as D (5 bases). Sequenced: PBMCs. The CDR3 spells CASSQVAGHDEQFF. The CDR3 region has the DNA TGTGCCAGCAGCCAAGTCGCAGGGCACGATGAGCAGTTCTTC.